This T cell receptor beta chain was recorded in a study of shared clonotypes between healthy human individuals. Only Caucasian adults living in Nashville, Tennessee served as donors. The germline V gene has CDR1 MNHEY and CDR2 SVGAGI. This CDR3 spans 15 amino acids. The germline V and J ends were trimmed by 1 base and 2 bases, with 6 bases remaining between them. The protocol was immunoSEQ multiplex PCR, while the TCRdb copy is restricted to in-frame clones and leaves out a portion. The table has about 2.3 million clones, 80% to 95% seen once. Input material: naive CD4+ T cells from PBMCs. Documented subset: CD45RA+ positively selected. This receptor was taken from a man in his late teens or twenties in good health. Some clones in this sample may be carry-over from other donors' samples. The chain combines TRBV6-5 with TRBJ2-6; no firm D call. This CDR3 is CASSYWVAGANVLTF. Here the CDR3 DNA reads TGTGCCAGCAGTTACTGGGTGGCTGGGGCCAACGTCCTGACTTTC.